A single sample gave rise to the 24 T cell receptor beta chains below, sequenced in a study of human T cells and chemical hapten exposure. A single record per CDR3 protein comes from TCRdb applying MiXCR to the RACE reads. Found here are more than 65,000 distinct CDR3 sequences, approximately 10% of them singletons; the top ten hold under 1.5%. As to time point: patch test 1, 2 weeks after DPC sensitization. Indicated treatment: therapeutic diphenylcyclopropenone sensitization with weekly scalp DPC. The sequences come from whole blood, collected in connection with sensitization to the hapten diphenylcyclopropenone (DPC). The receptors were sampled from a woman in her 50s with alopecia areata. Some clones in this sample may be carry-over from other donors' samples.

The CDR3 loop reads CASSYTWTSGTDTQYF. The CDR3 DNA reads as TGTGCCAGCAGTTACACTTGGACTAGCGGGACCGATACGCAGTATTTT. This chain joins TRBV6-2 or TRBV6-3 and TRBJ2-3, with 12 bases fitting TRBD2. The CDR3 covers 16 residues. With V trimmed by 2 bases and J by 6 bases, 6 bases remained unmatched. Germline-derived CDR1 and CDR2 are MNHEY and SVGEGT.

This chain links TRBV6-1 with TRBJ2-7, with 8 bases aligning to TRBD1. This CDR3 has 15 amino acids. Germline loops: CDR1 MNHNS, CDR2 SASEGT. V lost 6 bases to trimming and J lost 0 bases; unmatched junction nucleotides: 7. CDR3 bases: TGTGCCAGCAGAGACAGGGGTCAGAGCTCCTACGAGCAGTACTTC. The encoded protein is CASRDRGQSSYEQYF.

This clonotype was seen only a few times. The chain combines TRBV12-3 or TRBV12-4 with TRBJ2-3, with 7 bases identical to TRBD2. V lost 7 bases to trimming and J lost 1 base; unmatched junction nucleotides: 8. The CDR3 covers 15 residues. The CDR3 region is CASTLLGGGTDTQYF. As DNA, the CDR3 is TGTGCCAGCACCCTTTTGGGGGGGGGCACAGATACGCAGTATTTT.

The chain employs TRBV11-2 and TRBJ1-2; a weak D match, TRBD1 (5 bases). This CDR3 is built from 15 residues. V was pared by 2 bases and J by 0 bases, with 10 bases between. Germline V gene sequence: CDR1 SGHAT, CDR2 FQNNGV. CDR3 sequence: CASSLQGTANYGYTF. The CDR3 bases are TGTGCCAGCAGCTTACAGGGAACAGCTAACTATGGCTACACCTTC.

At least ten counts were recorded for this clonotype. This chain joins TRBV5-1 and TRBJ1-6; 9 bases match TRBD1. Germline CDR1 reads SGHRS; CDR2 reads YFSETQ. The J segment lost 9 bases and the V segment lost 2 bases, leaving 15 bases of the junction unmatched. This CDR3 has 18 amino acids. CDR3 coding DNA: TGCGCCAGCAGCTTTACAGGGGGCTTAACCGGCGGAGGTTCACCCCTCCACTTT. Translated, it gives CASSFTGGLTGGGSPLHF.

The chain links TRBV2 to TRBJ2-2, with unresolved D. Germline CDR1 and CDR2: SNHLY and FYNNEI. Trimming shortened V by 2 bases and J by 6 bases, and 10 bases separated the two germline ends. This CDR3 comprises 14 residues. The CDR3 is CASSEKGAAGELFF. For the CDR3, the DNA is TGTGCCAGCAGTGAAAAGGGCGCCGCCGGGGAGCTGTTTTTT.

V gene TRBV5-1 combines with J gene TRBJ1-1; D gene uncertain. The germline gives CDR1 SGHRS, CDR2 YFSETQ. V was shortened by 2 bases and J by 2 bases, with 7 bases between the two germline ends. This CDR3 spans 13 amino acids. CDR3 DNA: TGCGCCAGCAGCTTCTACACTAACACTGAAGCTTTCTTT. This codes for CASSFYTNTEAFF.

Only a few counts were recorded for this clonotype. The CDR3 reads CATGASGRNEQFF. The DNA of the CDR3 is TGTGCCACCGGTGCTAGCGGGAGGAATGAGCAGTTCTTC. The genes are TRBV27 and TRBJ2-1, with 11 positions matching TRBD2. The V gene end was trimmed by 10 bases and the J gene end by 7 bases; junction bases not matched to a gene: 6. Germline V gene sequence: CDR1 MNHEY, CDR2 SMNVEV (reference sequence). This CDR3 has 13 residues.

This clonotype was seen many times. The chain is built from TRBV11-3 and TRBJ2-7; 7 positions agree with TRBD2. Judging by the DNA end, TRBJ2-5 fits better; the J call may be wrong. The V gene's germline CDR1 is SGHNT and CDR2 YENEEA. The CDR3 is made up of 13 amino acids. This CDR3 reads CASSLAPSGTQYF. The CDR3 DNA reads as TGTGCCAGCAGCTTAGCTCCTAGCGGGACCCAGTACTTC.

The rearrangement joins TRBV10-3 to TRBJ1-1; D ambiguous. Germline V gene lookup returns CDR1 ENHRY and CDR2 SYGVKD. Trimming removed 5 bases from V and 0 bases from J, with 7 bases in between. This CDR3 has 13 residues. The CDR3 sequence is CAISSGMNTEAFF. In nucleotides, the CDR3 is TGTGCCATCAGTTCCGGGATGAACACTGAAGCTTTCTTT.

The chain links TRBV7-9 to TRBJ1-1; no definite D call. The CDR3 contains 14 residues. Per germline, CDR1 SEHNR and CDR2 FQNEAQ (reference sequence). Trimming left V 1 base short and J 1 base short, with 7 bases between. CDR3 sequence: CASSLGAENTEAFF. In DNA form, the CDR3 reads TGTGCCAGCAGCTTAGGGGCTGAGAACACTGAAGCTTTCTTT.

The CDR3 here is CASSLEEGVRNTIYF. The CDR3 DNA reads TGTGCCAGCAGCTTAGAGGAGGGGGTCAGAAACACCATATATTTT. The chain uses TRBV7-6 and TRBJ1-3, with a weak D call TRBD1 (6 bases). V lost 1 base and J lost 5, with 12 bases in between. There are 15 residues in the CDR3. Germline lookup yields CDR1 SGHVS and CDR2 FNYEAQ.

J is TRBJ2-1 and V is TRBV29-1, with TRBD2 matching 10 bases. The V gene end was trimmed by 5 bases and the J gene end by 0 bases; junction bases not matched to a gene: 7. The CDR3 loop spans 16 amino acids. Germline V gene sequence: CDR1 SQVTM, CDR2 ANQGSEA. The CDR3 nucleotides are TGCAGCGTTCTCCTCAGCGGGAGGGTCTCCTACAATGAGCAGTTCTTC. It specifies CSVLLSGRVSYNEQFF.

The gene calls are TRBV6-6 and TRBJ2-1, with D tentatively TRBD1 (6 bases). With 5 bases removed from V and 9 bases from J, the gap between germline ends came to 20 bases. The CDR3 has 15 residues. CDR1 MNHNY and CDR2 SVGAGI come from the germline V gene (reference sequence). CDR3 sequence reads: CASSPGAVYNSEQFF. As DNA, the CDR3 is TGTGCCAGCAGTCCAGGGGCCGTCTACAATAGTGAGCAGTTCTTC.

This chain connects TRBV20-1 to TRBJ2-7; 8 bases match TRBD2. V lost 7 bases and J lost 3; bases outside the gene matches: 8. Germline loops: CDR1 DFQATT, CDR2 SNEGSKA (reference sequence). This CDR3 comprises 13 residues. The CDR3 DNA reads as TGCAGTGTCGACGGGAGGGCCCTCTACGAGCAGTACTTC. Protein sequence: CSVDGRALYEQYF.

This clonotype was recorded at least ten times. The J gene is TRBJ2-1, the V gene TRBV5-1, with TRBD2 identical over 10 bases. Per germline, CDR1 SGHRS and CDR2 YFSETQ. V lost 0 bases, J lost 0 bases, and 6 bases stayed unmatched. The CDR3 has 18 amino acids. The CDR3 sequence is CASSLGLAGRSSYNEQFF. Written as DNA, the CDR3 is TGCGCCAGCAGCTTGGGACTAGCGGGCCGTAGCTCCTACAATGAGCAGTTCTTC.

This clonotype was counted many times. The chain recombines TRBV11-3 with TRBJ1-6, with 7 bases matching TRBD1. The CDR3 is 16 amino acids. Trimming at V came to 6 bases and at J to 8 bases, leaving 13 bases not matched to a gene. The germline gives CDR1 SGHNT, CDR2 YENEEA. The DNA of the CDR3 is TGTGCCAGCAGACTTACGACGACAGGGTTGGATTCACCCCTCCACTTT. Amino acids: CASRLTTTGLDSPLHF. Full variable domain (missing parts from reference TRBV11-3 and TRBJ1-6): EAGVVQSPRYKIIEKKQPVAFWCNPISGHNTLYWYLQNLGQGPELLIRYENEEAVDDSQLPKDRFSAERLKGVDSTLKIQPAELGDSAVYLCASRLTTTGLDSPLHFGNGTRLTVT.

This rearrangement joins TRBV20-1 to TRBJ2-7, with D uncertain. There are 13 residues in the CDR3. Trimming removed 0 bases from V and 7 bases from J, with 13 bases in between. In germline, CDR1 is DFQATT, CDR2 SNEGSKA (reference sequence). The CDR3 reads CSARDLIVREQYF. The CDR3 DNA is TGCAGTGCTAGAGATCTCATCGTCAGAGAGCAGTACTTC.

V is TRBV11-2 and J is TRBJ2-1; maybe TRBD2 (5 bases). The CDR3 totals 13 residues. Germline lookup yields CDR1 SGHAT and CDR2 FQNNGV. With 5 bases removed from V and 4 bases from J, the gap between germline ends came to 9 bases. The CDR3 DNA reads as TGTGCCAGCAGCCGGACTCGTTACAATGAGCAGTTCTTC. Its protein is CASSRTRYNEQFF.

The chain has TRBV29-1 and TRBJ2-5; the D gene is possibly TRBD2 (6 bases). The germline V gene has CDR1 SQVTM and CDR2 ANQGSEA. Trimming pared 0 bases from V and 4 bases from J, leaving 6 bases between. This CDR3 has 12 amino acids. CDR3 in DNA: TGCAGCGTTGAAGAGCGGGGAGAGACCCAGTACTTC. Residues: CSVEERGETQYF.

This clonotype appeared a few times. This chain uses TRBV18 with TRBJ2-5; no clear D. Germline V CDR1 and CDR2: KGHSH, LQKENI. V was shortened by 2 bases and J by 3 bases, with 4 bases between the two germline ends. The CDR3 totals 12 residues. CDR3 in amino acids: CASSPVEETQYF. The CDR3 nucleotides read TGTGCCAGCTCACCAGTTGAAGAGACCCAGTACTTC. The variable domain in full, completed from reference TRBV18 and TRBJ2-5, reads NAGVMQNPRHLVRRRGQEARLRCSPMKGHSHVYWYRQLPEEGLKFMVYLQKENIIDESGMPKERFSAEFPKEGPSILRIQQVVRGDSAAYFCASSPVEETQYFGPGTRLLVL.

CDR3 region: CASSLDHTNTEAFF. CDR3 nucleotides: TGTGCCAGCAGCTTAGATCACACGAACACTGAAGCTTTCTTT. The J gene is TRBJ1-1, the V gene TRBV7-2, with unresolved D. CDR1 is SGHTA, CDR2 FQGNSA, per germline. The length of the CDR3 is 14 residues. Deletions cut 1 base from V and 1 base from J, with 7 bases between.

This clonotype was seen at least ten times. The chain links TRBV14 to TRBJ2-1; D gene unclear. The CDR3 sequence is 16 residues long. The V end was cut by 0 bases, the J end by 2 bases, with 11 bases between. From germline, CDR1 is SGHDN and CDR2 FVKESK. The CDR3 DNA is TGTGCCAGCAGCCAAGATCCCCAACCCGCCTACAATGAGCAGTTCTTC. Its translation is CASSQDPQPAYNEQFF. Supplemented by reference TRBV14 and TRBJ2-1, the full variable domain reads EAGVTQFPSHSVIEKGQTVTLRCDPISGHDNLYWYRRVMGKEIKFLLHFVKESKQDESGMPNNRFLAERTGGTYSTLKVQPAELEDSGVYFCASSQDPQPAYNEQFFGPGTRLTVL.

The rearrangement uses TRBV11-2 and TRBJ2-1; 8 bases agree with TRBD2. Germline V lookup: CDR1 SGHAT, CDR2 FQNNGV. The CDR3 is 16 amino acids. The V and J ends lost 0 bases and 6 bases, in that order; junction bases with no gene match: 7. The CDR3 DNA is TGTGCCAGCAGCTTAGATCAGCGGGGGTTCGGCAATGAGCAGTTCTTC. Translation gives CASSLDQRGFGNEQFF.